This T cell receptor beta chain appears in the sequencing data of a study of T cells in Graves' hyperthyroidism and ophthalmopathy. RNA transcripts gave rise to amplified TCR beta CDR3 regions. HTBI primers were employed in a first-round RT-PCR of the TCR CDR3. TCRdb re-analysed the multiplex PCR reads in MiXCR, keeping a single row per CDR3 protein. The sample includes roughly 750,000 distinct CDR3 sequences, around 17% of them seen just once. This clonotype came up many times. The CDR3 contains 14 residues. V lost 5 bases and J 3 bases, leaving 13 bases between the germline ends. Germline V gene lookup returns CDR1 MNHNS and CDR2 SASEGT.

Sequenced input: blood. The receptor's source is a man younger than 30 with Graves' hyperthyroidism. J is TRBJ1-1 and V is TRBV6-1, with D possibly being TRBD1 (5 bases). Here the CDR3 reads CASSKTGRHTEAFF. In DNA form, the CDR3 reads TGTGCCAGCAGTAAGACGGGACGGCACACTGAAGCTTTCTTT.